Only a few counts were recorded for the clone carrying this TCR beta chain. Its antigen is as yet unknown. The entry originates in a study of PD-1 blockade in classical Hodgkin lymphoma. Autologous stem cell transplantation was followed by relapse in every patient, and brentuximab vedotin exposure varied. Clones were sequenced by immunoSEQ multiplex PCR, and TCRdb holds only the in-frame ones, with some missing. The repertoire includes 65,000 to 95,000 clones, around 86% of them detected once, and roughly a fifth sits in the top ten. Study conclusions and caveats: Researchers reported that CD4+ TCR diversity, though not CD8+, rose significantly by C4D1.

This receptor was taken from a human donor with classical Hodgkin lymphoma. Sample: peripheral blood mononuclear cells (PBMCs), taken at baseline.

The CDR3 sequence is CASSGGTGVTGELFF. In nucleotides, the CDR3 is TGTGCCAGCAGTGGGGGGACAGGCGTTACCGGGGAGCTGTTTTTT. The V gene is TRBV2, the J gene TRBJ2-2, with 8 bases matching TRBD1. This CDR3 has 15 residues. J gave up 5 bases and V 4 bases, and 6 bases lay outside the gene matches. From germline, CDR1 is SNHLY and CDR2 FYNNEI.